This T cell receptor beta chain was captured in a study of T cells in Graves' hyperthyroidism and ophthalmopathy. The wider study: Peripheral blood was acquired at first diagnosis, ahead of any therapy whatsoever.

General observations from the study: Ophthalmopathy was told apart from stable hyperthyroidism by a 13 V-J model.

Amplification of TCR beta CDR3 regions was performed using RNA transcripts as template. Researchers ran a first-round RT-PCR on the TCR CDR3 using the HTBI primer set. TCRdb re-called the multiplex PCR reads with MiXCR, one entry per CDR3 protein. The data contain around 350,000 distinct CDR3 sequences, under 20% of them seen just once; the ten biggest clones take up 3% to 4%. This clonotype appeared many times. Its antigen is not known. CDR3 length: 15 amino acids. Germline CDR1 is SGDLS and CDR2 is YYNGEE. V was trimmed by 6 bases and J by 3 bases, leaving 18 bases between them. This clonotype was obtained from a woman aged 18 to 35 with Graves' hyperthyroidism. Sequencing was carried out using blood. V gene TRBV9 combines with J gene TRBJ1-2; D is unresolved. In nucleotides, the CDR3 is TGTGCCAGCACCCTTTATGTGGGCCCCTACTATGGCTACACCTTC. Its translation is CASTLYVGPYYGYTF.